These 14 T cell receptor beta chains came from one sample sequenced in a study of blood T cell repertoires in COVID-19 (TCRdb year 2020). The receptor library was made with the immunoSEQ multiplex PCR assay. TCRdb's version of the immuneACCESS table is confined to in-frame rearrangements and falls short of the full clone set. An unresolved V gene accounts for under half of the shortfall where checked; the remainder is of unknown origin. Across this sample there are under 200,000 clones, with around 79% seen only once. Roughly 19% of the sample belongs to the ten largest clones. Sequenced material: PBMCs or T cells enriched from blood (not recorded which). These receptors were taken from a woman in her 70s in a cohort exposed to, infected with or recovered from COVID-19 (not recorded which).

This chain joins TRBV5-1 and TRBJ1-4; 8 bases agree with TRBD1. From germline, CDR1 is SGHRS and CDR2 YFSETQ. CDR3 length: 15 residues. The V gene end was trimmed by 1 base and the J gene end by 7 bases; junction bases not matched to a gene: 6. The CDR3 protein is CASSLPGQGFEKLFF. In nucleotides, the CDR3 is TGCGCCAGCAGCTTGCCCGGACAGGGATTTGAAAAACTGTTTTTT.

The chain links TRBV6-5 to TRBJ1-1; TRBD1 agrees at 7 bases. Germline trimming cut 6 bases from V and 9 bases from J; bases unmatched to any gene: 13. There are 14 residues in the CDR3. The germline gives CDR1 MNHEY, CDR2 SVGAGI. The CDR3 protein is CASRDLTGVIQAFF. As DNA, the CDR3 is TGTGCCAGCAGAGACTTAACAGGGGTCATACAAGCTTTCTTT.

The chain links TRBV11-3 to TRBJ1-1; 7 bases map to TRBD1. Trimming took 5 bases from V and 2 from J; bases not matched to a gene: 5. Germline lookup yields CDR1 SGHNT and CDR2 YENEEA. CDR3 length equals 14 residues. In nucleotides, the CDR3 is TGTGCCAGCAGCCCGAGACAGGGCAACACTGAAGCTTTCTTT. Translating it yields CASSPRQGNTEAFF.

The gene calls are TRBV6-2 or TRBV6-3 and TRBJ2-1; tentative D call: TRBD1 (6 bases). This CDR3 has 13 residues. V was cut by 0 bases and J by 7 bases, with 7 bases left in between. CDR1 MNHEY and CDR2 SVGEGT come from the germline V gene. The CDR3 nucleotides are TGTGCCAGCAGTTACTCCCAGGGGAATGAGCAGTTCTTC. Its protein product is CASSYSQGNEQFF.

CDR3 in amino acids: CASSLDGGRQPQHF. CDR3 in DNA: TGTGCCAGCAGCTTAGATGGGGGCCGGCAGCCCCAGCATTTT. V usage is TRBV11-2 and J usage is TRBJ1-5, with TRBD1 as a possible D gene (6 bases). CDR1 SGHAT and CDR2 FQNNGV come from the germline V gene. The CDR3 has 14 residues. The V gene lost 0 bases and the J gene lost 7 bases, with 10 bases spanning the gap.

This clone was picked up a small number of times. V and J are TRBV9 and TRBJ1-4; TRBD1 is a possible D gene (6 bases). This CDR3 contains 15 residues. The V end was cut by 0 bases, the J end by 5 bases, with 11 bases between. Germline-derived CDR1 and CDR2 are SGDLS and YYNGEE. CDR3 protein: CASSVAPRGNEKLFF. CDR3 coding DNA: TGTGCCAGCAGCGTAGCTCCCAGGGGCAATGAAAAACTGTTTTTT.

The CDR3 is CASSLRTASANTGELFF. In nucleotides, the CDR3 is TGTGCCAGCAGCTTAAGGACAGCCAGCGCGAACACCGGGGAGCTGTTTTTT. This chain links TRBV7-8 with TRBJ2-2; possibly TRBD1 for D (6 bases). Germline CDR1 SGHVS, CDR2 FQNEAQ. V lost 2 bases, J lost 0 bases, and 13 bases lay in between. The CDR3 is 17 amino acids.

The chain is built from TRBV18 and TRBJ2-7; TRBD1 agrees at 7 bases. Germline CDR1 is KGHSH and CDR2 is LQKENI. The CDR3 runs to 14 residues. J lost 3 bases, V lost 6 bases, and 8 bases had no gene match. In DNA form, the CDR3 reads TGTGCCAGCTCTGCCGGGACAGCCCTCTACGAGCAGTACTTC. Its translation is CASSAGTALYEQYF.

The gene calls are TRBV7-2 and TRBJ2-7; D gene ambiguous. The V gene's germline CDR1 is SGHTA and CDR2 FQGNSA. The CDR3 sequence is 15 residues long. V gave up 2 bases and J gave up 0 bases, with 11 bases separating them. CDR3 DNA sequence: TGTGCCAGCAGCTTATCATCTAGTCTCTCCTACGAGCAGTACTTC. This codes for CASSLSSSLSYEQYF.

This clone was seen a single time. This chain joins TRBV7-2 and TRBJ1-2; 9 nucleotides agree with TRBD1. With V trimmed by 4 bases and J by 5 bases, 5 bases remained unmatched. From germline, CDR1 is SGHTA and CDR2 FQGNSA. The CDR3 extends over 14 amino acids. The CDR3 sequence: CASSSRQGGYGYTF. The CDR3, as DNA: TGTGCCAGCAGCTCAAGACAGGGGGGTTATGGCTACACCTTC.

J is TRBJ2-3 and V is TRBV6-2 or TRBV6-3, with TRBD2 identical over 8 bases. Germline lookup yields CDR1 MNHEY and CDR2 SVGEGT. The CDR3 runs 15 residues. The ends lost 0 bases at V and 3 bases at J; junction bases unmatched: 2. The CDR3 region has the DNA TGTGCCAGCAGTTACTCAGCGGGAGATACAGATACGCAGTATTTT. Translating it yields CASSYSAGDTDTQYF.

This rearrangement joins TRBV5-1 to TRBJ1-4; D not certain. Germline V gene sequence: CDR1 SGHRS, CDR2 YFSETQ. V was trimmed by 1 base and J by 8 bases, leaving 15 bases between them. This CDR3 has 15 amino acids. The CDR3 DNA sequence: TGCGCCAGCAGCTTGACGACATCCATGAGAGAAAAACTGTTTTTT. Translation gives CASSLTTSMREKLFF.

V gene TRBV10-3 combines with J gene TRBJ1-6; no clear D. The length of the CDR3 is 12 residues. Deletions cut 6 bases from V and 5 bases from J, with 5 bases between. CDR1 is ENHRY, CDR2 SYGVKD, per germline. The CDR3 here is CAISRDNSPLHF. The CDR3 DNA reads as TGTGCCATCAGCCGGGATAATTCACCCCTCCACTTT.

The chain carries TRBV7-2 and TRBJ1-3, with unresolved D. Germline CDR1 reads SGHTA; CDR2 reads FQGNSA. V shed 1 base and J shed 7 bases, with 11 bases lying between them. The CDR3 totals 14 residues. The CDR3 sequence is CASSLGPQWNTIYF. In nucleotides, the CDR3 is TGTGCCAGCAGCTTAGGGCCCCAATGGAACACCATATATTTT.